One and the same sample provided the 23 T cell receptor beta chains below, sequenced in a study of T cell repertoires in cytomegalovirus infection. Their specific antigens are unknown. Via MiXCR, TCRdb re-called the reads, giving one row per CDR3 protein. The sample holds roughly 280,000 distinct CDR3 sequences; around 20% are singletons and the top ten take around 20%. The sample consisted of cultured PBMCs, taken from culture after CMV antigen stimulation. These receptors came from a human donor in good health (CMV status not recorded). Some clones in this sample may be carry-over from other donors' samples.

This clonotype was counted between two and nine times. CDR3 sequence reads: CASSLGASGINEQYF. The CDR3 DNA reads TGTGCCAGCAGCTTAGGGGCTAGCGGGATAAACGAGCAGTACTTC. V is TRBV7-2 and J is TRBJ2-7; TRBD2 aligns across 9 bases. The V gene end was trimmed by 1 base and the J gene end by 5 bases; junction bases not matched to a gene: 6. Looked up from germline, CDR1 is SGHTA and CDR2 is FQGNSA. This CDR3 is 15 amino acids long.

The J gene is TRBJ1-6, the V gene TRBV27, with TRBD1 identical over 10 bases. The germline V gene encodes CDR1 MNHEY and CDR2 SMNVEV (reference sequence). J gave up 8 bases and V 5 bases, and 6 bases lay outside the gene matches. The CDR3 runs 15 residues. The CDR3 sequence is CASSQLGTGDSPLHF. In DNA form, the CDR3 reads TGTGCCAGCAGTCAACTGGGGACAGGGGATTCACCCCTCCACTTT.

This chain uses TRBV12-3 or TRBV12-4 with TRBJ2-7; D is uncertain. This CDR3 has 12 residues. The V end lost 6 bases, the J end lost 3 bases, and 9 bases lay between the germline ends. The CDR3: CASRVGRYEQYF. In DNA form, the CDR3 reads TGTGCCAGCAGGGTAGGGCGCTACGAGCAGTACTTC.

Only a few counts were recorded for this clonotype. The genes are TRBV7-4 and TRBJ1-5; 7 nucleotides match TRBD1. Unmatched junction bases numbered 8, after V lost 5 bases and J lost 4 bases. The germline CDR1 and CDR2 sequences are SGHVT and SQSDAQ. This CDR3 contains 15 residues. Here the CDR3 DNA reads TGTGCCAGCAGCGCCGGGACAGCATATAATCAGCCCCAGCATTTT. The encoded protein is CASSAGTAYNQPQHF.

The gene calls are TRBV6-2 or TRBV6-3 and TRBJ2-7; the D gene is possibly TRBD2 (5 bases). The CDR3 runs to 15 residues. Trimming shortened V by 0 bases and J by 0 bases, and 9 bases separated the two germline ends. Germline V CDR1 and CDR2: MNHEY, SVGEGT. The CDR3 loop reads CASSYSYGNSYEQYF. The CDR3 DNA reads TGTGCCAGCAGTTACTCTTACGGGAACTCCTACGAGCAGTACTTC.

There are a few counts of this clonotype. V is TRBV27 and J is TRBJ1-1, with 10 bases lining up with TRBD1. V dropped 5 bases and J dropped 1; count of bases not matched to a gene: 7. This CDR3 is 16 amino acids long. Germline values: CDR1 MNHEY, CDR2 SMNVEV (reference sequence). CDR3 bases: TGTGCCAGCAGTCCTCGGACAGGGGGAGGGAACACTGAAGCTTTCTTT. Translating it yields CASSPRTGGGNTEAFF.

The chain combines TRBV20-1 with TRBJ2-1; D possibly corresponds to TRBD2 (5 bases). This CDR3 region has 15 residues. The V end was cut by 8 bases, the J end by 0 bases, with 17 bases between. CDR1 is DFQATT, CDR2 SNEGSKA, per germline (reference sequence). In DNA, the CDR3 is TGCAGTCCTGAAATTAGCGCTAGCTCCTACAATGAGCAGTTCTTC. Translating gives CSPEISASSYNEQFF.

The chain carries TRBV7-9 and TRBJ1-1; D unclear. The CDR3 loop spans 13 amino acids. Per the germline V gene, CDR1 is SEHNR and CDR2 is FQNEAQ (reference sequence). The V gene lost 5 bases and the J gene lost 2 bases, with 9 bases spanning the gap. The DNA for the CDR3 is TGTGCCAGCAGCCCGACATTTAACACTGAAGCTTTCTTT. Protein sequence: CASSPTFNTEAFF.

This clonotype has a count of ten or more. The V and J genes are TRBV6-1 and TRBJ2-5; tentative D call: TRBD2 (5 bases). This CDR3 contains 13 residues. The V and J ends lost 4 bases and 7 bases respectively, with 13 bases between them. The germline V gene has CDR1 MNHNS and CDR2 SASEGT. CDR3 protein: CASSVRTSWTQYF. CDR3 coding DNA: TGTGCCAGCAGTGTCAGGACTTCCTGGACCCAGTACTTC.

This clonotype was observed a few times. J is TRBJ2-1 and V is TRBV6-4; no firm D call. This CDR3 spans 15 amino acids. Germline V gives CDR1 MRHNA, CDR2 SNTAGT. V was cut by 2 bases and J by 4 bases, with 12 bases left in between. The CDR3 loop is CASSDVAASYNEQFF. The DNA of the CDR3 is TGTGCCAGCAGTGACGTTGCGGCCTCGTACAATGAGCAGTTCTTC.

This clonotype appeared a few times. The chain links TRBV7-2 to TRBJ2-1; TRBD1 or TRBD2 may be the D gene (6 bases each). Germline lookup yields CDR1 SGHTA and CDR2 FQGNSA. With 1 base removed from V and 4 bases from J, the gap between germline ends came to 14 bases. This CDR3 has 16 residues. DNA of the CDR3: TGTGCCAGCAGCTTAGTGGGGGGCTTAGGATACAATGAGCAGTTCTTC. Protein product: CASSLVGGLGYNEQFF.

The table lists this clonotype with many counts. V usage is TRBV7-2 and J usage is TRBJ2-5; D unresolved. Germline assignment: CDR1 SGHTA and CDR2 FQGNSA. The CDR3 is 12 amino acids. V lost 5 bases and J 5 bases, leaving 9 bases between the germline ends. In DNA, the CDR3 is TGTGCCAGCAGCCCGCCTACGGAGACCCAGTACTTC. Translating it yields CASSPPTETQYF.

V and J are TRBV15 and TRBJ2-7; D is possibly TRBD1 (5 bases). Germline lookup yields CDR1 LNHNV and CDR2 YYDKDF (reference sequence). The ends were cut back, 3 bases at V and 4 bases at J, with 25 bases in the middle. There are 18 residues in the CDR3. The CDR3 DNA follows: TGTGCCACCAGCAGCTATGGACCTGCGGTCAGGGTTAGGTACGAGCAGTACTTC. Translated: CATSSYGPAVRVRYEQYF.

This clonotype showed up many times. CDR3 sequence (DNA): TGTGCCAGCAGCGTTAGGCGGGCTGGGGGTTTAGAGACCCAGTACTTC. This codes for CASSVRRAGGLETQYF. The chain has TRBV7-8 and TRBJ2-5; tentatively, D is TRBD1 or TRBD2 (5 bases each). This CDR3 has 16 residues. Germline assignment: CDR1 SGHVS and CDR2 FQNEAQ. V was pared by 5 bases and J by 4 bases, with 20 bases between.

This chain uses TRBV12-3 or TRBV12-4 with TRBJ2-2; 8 nucleotides match TRBD2. Germline trimming cut 4 bases from V and 3 bases from J; bases unmatched to any gene: 10. The CDR3 length is 17 residues. In DNA form, the CDR3 reads TGTGCCAGCAGTTATAAGGGCTCCGGGAGGGACACCGGGGAGCTGTTTTTT. It encodes CASSYKGSGRDTGELFF.

With respect to this clonotype: This may be a read error, as it is one base from a much larger clone. The gene calls are TRBV12-3 or TRBV12-4 and TRBJ2-2; D is unclear. This CDR3 has 15 amino acids. CDR3 sequence (DNA): TGTGCCAGCAGGTTCCCGGACGGATACACCAGGGAGCTGTTTTTT. This codes for CASRFPDGYTRELFF.

This chain joins TRBV29-1 and TRBJ2-2, with TRBD1 matching 11 bases. The CDR3 is 13 amino acids. V lost 7 bases, J lost 6 bases, and 4 bases stayed unmatched. CDR1 is SQVTM, CDR2 ANQGSEA, per germline. The CDR3 sequence: CSADRGLSGELFF. The DNA of the CDR3 is TGCAGCGCGGACAGGGGGCTGTCCGGGGAGCTGTTTTTT.

The rearrangement joins TRBV6-2 or TRBV6-3 to TRBJ2-5; D unclear. Germline V gene lookup returns CDR1 MNHEY and CDR2 SVGEGT. The CDR3 runs 12 residues. The V gene lost 0 bases and the J gene lost 3 bases, with 2 bases spanning the gap. As DNA, the CDR3 is TGTGCCAGCAGTTACTCGAAAGAGACCCAGTACTTC. Amino acid sequence: CASSYSKETQYF.

The chain has TRBV27 and TRBJ2-7; 8 bases fit TRBD1. After removal of 7 bases from V and 4 bases from J, the junction contained 6 bases not matched to a gene. The CDR3 length is 13 residues. Per germline, CDR1 MNHEY and CDR2 SMNVEV (reference sequence). The CDR3 sequence is CASKDRVGYEQYF. DNA for the CDR3: TGTGCCAGCAAGGACAGGGTGGGGTACGAGCAGTACTTC.

The CDR3 DNA reads TGTGCCAGCAGTCCCGGGACTAGCGGCTGGTATGGGGATGAGCAGTTCTTC. Residues: CASSPGTSGWYGDEQFF. The rearrangement joins TRBV6-1 to TRBJ2-1; the match to TRBD2 covers 11 bases. Germline assignment: CDR1 MNHNS and CDR2 SASEGT. V was clipped by 5 bases and J by 8 bases; unmatched bases: 14. The CDR3 covers 17 residues.

The chain employs TRBV15 and TRBJ2-1; 8 positions agree with TRBD2. Trimming at V came to 2 bases and at J to 0 bases, leaving 12 bases not matched to a gene. The CDR3 is 19 residues long. CDR1 is LNHNV and CDR2 is YYDKDF in the germline V gene (reference sequence). In DNA form, the CDR3 reads TGTGCCACCAGCAGACCCCGGACTAGCTCCCAGAGCTCCTACAATGAGCAGTTCTTC. It specifies CATSRPRTSSQSSYNEQFF.

The CDR3 spells CSGGGTYEQYF. CDR3 DNA: TGCAGTGGAGGAGGGACCTACGAGCAGTACTTC. The rearrangement uses TRBV20-1 and TRBJ2-7; possibly TRBD2 for D (6 bases). The CDR3 sequence is 11 residues long. Trimming took off 7 bases at V and 2 bases at J, with 9 bases between the two ends. Germline CDR1 DFQATT, CDR2 SNEGSKA (reference sequence).

This chain connects TRBV5-5 to TRBJ1-5, with D unclear. V was pared by 4 bases and J by 0 bases, with 11 bases between. The V gene's germline CDR1 is SGHKS and CDR2 YYEKEE (reference sequence). The CDR3 runs 15 residues. Here the CDR3 reads CASSPDGYSNQPQHF. The CDR3 DNA follows: TGTGCCAGCAGCCCTGACGGTTATAGCAATCAGCCCCAGCATTTT. Full variable domain (outside the CDR3, taken from reference TRBV5-5 and TRBJ1-5): DAGVTQSPTHLIKTRGQQVTLRCSPISGHKSVSWYQQVLGQGPQFIFQYYEKEERGRGNFPDRFSARQFPNYSSELNVNALLLGDSALYLCASSPDGYSNQPQHFGDGTRLSIL.